This TCR beta chain was sequenced during a study of CD8+ T cells in alopecia areata (dated by TCRdb to the late 2010s). For the wider study: The treated patients, all with moderate-to-severe alopecia areata, were enrolled in an open-label pilot trial of oral tofacitinib given at 5 to 10 mg twice daily. To study T cell clonal expansion in alopecia areata, the researchers applied high-throughput TCRbeta sequencing to both the C3H/HeJ mouse model and human patients. Clonality in the scalp was compared among normal scalp (n=4), patchy alopecia areata scalp (n=8), and alopecia totalis/universalis scalp (n=8). Patients on tofacitinib were biopsied at baseline and after 4 and 24 weeks of treatment, and several of the patients also had a later scalp biopsy. In humans, TCRbeta sequencing was performed on scalp tissue and on sorted CD4+ and CD8+ peripheral blood T cells from healthy controls and from patients with patchy or totalis/universalis alopecia areata. RNA came from the PAXgene miRNA kit for fixed scalp, the miRNeasy kit for PBMCs, and the RNeasy kit for mouse skin. Tofacitinib was given for 6 to 18 months, followed by 6 months of follow-up off drug to assess delayed response and recurrence. immunoSEQ multiplex PCR using 35 Vbeta forward primers and 13 Jbeta reverse primers was used to amplify TCRbeta CDR3 regions.

What the work shows at the level of the full study, not this receptor alone: Compared with normal scalp, lesional scalp, particularly in alopecia totalis/universalis, had higher clonality and more expanded CD8+ clones, which suggests antigenic drive. TCR sequences shared between patients were less clear than in mice, possibly partly because of HLA diversity in the patient population. Scalp TCR repertoire analysis is complicated because resident alphabeta T cells in normal human skin are also sequenced, whereas mouse skin is dominated by gammadelta T cells.

The library was obtained by the immunoSEQ multiplex PCR assay. For TCR sequencing, RNA was extracted from every sample and reverse transcribed into cDNA to serve as template. SuperScript III was used for first-strand cDNA synthesis, primed with a 2:1 mix of oligo-dT and random hexamers. A synthetic immune receptor repertoire was used to assess amplification bias, and residual bias was removed computationally. From the authors' description of their analysis: Raw reads were preprocessed to remove errors, and CDR3 was defined according to IMGT conventions as the region from the conserved cysteine to phenylalanine. Clonality was computed as 1 minus the Shannon entropy, with the entropy normalized by log2 of the number of productive unique TCRs. Scalp TCRbeta sequences were cross-referenced with sorted blood CD4 and CD8 repertoires so that the CD4 or CD8 identity of scalp clones could be inferred. Here the immuneACCESS table is served through TCRdb, limited to in-frame sequences with V and J called. Missing clones are a known gap in these copies; in checked studies unresolved V genes cover under half, and the rest lacks a known reason. That table furnishes V, J and clone size, whereas the DNA furnished D and trimming. This sample holds some 19,000 clones; more than 60% were observed only once. The biggest ten clones account for 6.1% of the sample.

V lost 5 bases and J lost 8 bases; the stretch between them is 13 bases long. Reading from cysteine to phenylalanine, the CDR3 counts 13 amino acids. Only the CDR3 part of the read is kept: 39 bases, read in frame from the first base. The germline V gene (reference sequence) supplies CDR1 LNHDA and CDR2 SQIVND. Per the publication, the time point label means: baseline before oral tofacitinib. From alopecia areata patients, peripheral blood was collected along with lesional scalp punch biopsies. Scalp biopsies from humans were placed right away in PAXgene tissue containers for fixation. Regarding this clone: The target of this receptor is not known. There are no base qualities to consult, and no much larger clone falls within one base.

The material was skin, obtained at week 0. The sequence links TRBV19 to TRBJ1-5; a tentative D match to TRBD1 spans 5 bases. The source of this sequence is a human donor with alopecia areata. In nucleotides, the sequence is TGTGCCAGTAGTCATGGGGGTTGGAAGCCCCAGCATTTT. Its translation reads: CASSHGGWKPQHF. With the portions outside the CDR3 filled from the reference TRBV19 and TRBJ1-5 genes, the complete variable region becomes DGGITQSPKYLFRKEGQNVTLSCEQNLNHDAMYWYRQDPGQGLRLIYYSQIVNDFQKGDIAEGYSVSREKKESFPLTVTSAQKNPTAFYLCASSHGGWKPQHFGDGTRLSIL.